A selection of T cell receptor beta chains follows, all from one sample in a study of cytomegalovirus exposure and HLA in healthy donors. Method: immunoSEQ multiplex PCR; TCRdb's copy keeps in-frame clones and lacks some. The sample lists over 70,000 clones, approximately 68% occurring once. The source material was PBMCs. The receptors were sampled from a woman between 45 and 60 years old in good health and CMV-seropositive. Each CDR3 is given with its conserved first and last residue. A D gene is named only where the DNA matches it firmly. Not all rows give a size; the values are once, few, many and, for expanded clones, a class.

clone_size: few; d_call: .; v_call: TRBV7-9; j_call: TRBJ1-3; cdr3_aa: CASSPIPSSGNTIYF; cdr3_nt: TGTGCCAGCAGCCCCATTCCTAGCTCTGGAAACACCATATATTTT
clone_size: .; d_call: TRBD1; v_call: TRBV6-1; j_call: TRBJ2-7; cdr3_aa: CASTEQGSHEQYF; cdr3_nt: TGTGCCAGCACCGAACAGGGGTCCCACGAGCAGTACTTC
clone_size: .; d_call: .; v_call: TRBV4-1; j_call: TRBJ2-5; cdr3_aa: CASSPSGDPRETHYF; cdr3_nt: TGCGCCAGTAGCCCCTCGGGGGACCCACGGGAGACCCACTACTTC
clone_size: .; d_call: .; v_call: TRBV7-3; j_call: TRBJ2-1; cdr3_aa: CASSLGGDREQFF; cdr3_nt: TGTGCCAGCAGCTTAGGAGGGGACCGGGAGCAGTTCTTC
clone_size: .; d_call: TRBD2; v_call: TRBV6-6; j_call: TRBJ2-1; cdr3_aa: CASNILAGEQFF; cdr3_nt: TGTGCCAGCAATATATTAGCGGGTGAGCAGTTCTTC
clone_size: .; d_call: TRBD2; v_call: TRBV5-6; j_call: TRBJ2-5; cdr3_aa: CASSYHDGRETQYF; cdr3_nt: TGTGCCAGCAGCTACCACGACGGGAGGGAGACCCAGTACTTC
clone_size: once; d_call: .; v_call: TRBV28; j_call: TRBJ1-1; cdr3_aa: CASSPYPQGPRYTEAFF; cdr3_nt: TGTGCCAGCAGCCCCTACCCCCAGGGGCCGCGCTACACTGAAGCTTTCTTT
clone_size: .; d_call: .; v_call: TRBV6-5; j_call: TRBJ1-1; cdr3_aa: CASSYYPGRATEAFF; cdr3_nt: TGTGCCAGCAGTTACTATCCAGGGAGGGCCACTGAAGCTTTCTTT
clone_size: .; d_call: TRBD1; v_call: TRBV5-1; j_call: TRBJ2-3; cdr3_aa: CASSFSGTGAPDTQYF; cdr3_nt: TGCGCCAGCAGCTTTTCCGGGACAGGGGCCCCAGATACGCAGTATTTT
clone_size: .; d_call: TRBD1; v_call: TRBV29-1; j_call: TRBJ1-1; cdr3_aa: CSVELTGQSIPAFF; cdr3_nt: TGCAGCGTTGAGTTGACGGGACAGTCAATCCCAGCTTTCTTT
clone_size: few; d_call: .; v_call: TRBV10-2; j_call: TRBJ2-5; cdr3_aa: CASMRATETQYF; cdr3_nt: TGCGCCAGCATGAGGGCCACGGAGACCCAGTACTTC
clone_size: .; d_call: TRBD1; v_call: TRBV2; j_call: TRBJ2-5; cdr3_aa: CASSNRDSGETQYF; cdr3_nt: TGTGCCAGCAGCAACCGGGACAGTGGAGAGACCCAGTACTTC
clone_size: .; d_call: .; v_call: TRBV5-4; j_call: TRBJ2-5; cdr3_aa: CASSARPETQYF; cdr3_nt: TGTGCCAGCAGCGCTAGACCTGAGACCCAGTACTTC
clone_size: .; d_call: TRBD1; v_call: TRBV6-5; j_call: TRBJ1-1; cdr3_aa: CASSPDRGKTEAFF; cdr3_nt: TGTGCCAGCAGCCCGGACAGGGGAAAAACTGAAGCTTTCTTT
clone_size: .; d_call: .; v_call: TRBV5-1; j_call: TRBJ1-5; cdr3_aa: CASSLVRVGGQPQHF; cdr3_nt: TGCGCCAGCAGCTTGGTCAGGGTCGGGGGTCAGCCCCAGCATTTT
clone_size: .; d_call: .; v_call: TRBV6-5; j_call: TRBJ2-7; cdr3_aa: CASSSLPSTAYEQYF; cdr3_nt: TGTGCCAGCAGTTCCCTACCCTCGACAGCCTACGAGCAGTACTTC
clone_size: .; d_call: .; v_call: TRBV6-5; j_call: TRBJ1-6; cdr3_aa: CASRPDSYNSPLHF; cdr3_nt: TGTGCCAGCAGACCCGACAGCTATAATTCACCCCTCCACTTT
clone_size: .; d_call: .; v_call: TRBV28; j_call: TRBJ1-2; cdr3_aa: CASSLWGGLGYTF; cdr3_nt: TGTGCCAGCAGTTTATGGGGGGGTTTGGGCTACACCTTC
clone_size: .; d_call: .; v_call: TRBV5-1; j_call: TRBJ1-2; cdr3_aa: CASSSDGIDGYTF; cdr3_nt: TGCGCCAGCAGCTCGGACGGGATCGATGGCTACACCTTC
clone_size: few; d_call: TRBD2; v_call: TRBV2; j_call: TRBJ2-7; cdr3_aa: CASSERGGIDSYEQYF; cdr3_nt: TGTGCCAGCAGTGAACGGGGGGGGATCGACTCCTACGAGCAGTACTTC
clone_size: .; d_call: .; v_call: TRBV25-1; j_call: TRBJ2-7; cdr3_aa: CASSDRGYEQYF; cdr3_nt: TGTGCCAGCAGTGACAGGGGATACGAGCAGTACTTC
clone_size: .; d_call: .; v_call: TRBV21-1; j_call: TRBJ1-5; cdr3_aa: CASSKAPHYPGQGNQPQHF; cdr3_nt: TGTGCCAGCAGCAAAGCACCCCACTATCCGGGACAGGGCAATCAGCCCCAGCATTTT
clone_size: .; d_call: .; v_call: TRBV6-5; j_call: TRBJ1-3; cdr3_aa: CASSYSVDLLNTIYF; cdr3_nt: TGTGCCAGCAGTTACTCCGTGGACTTACTAAACACCATATATTTT
clone_size: .; d_call: TRBD2; v_call: TRBV2; j_call: TRBJ2-7; cdr3_aa: CASSEMGLAGGGEQYF; cdr3_nt: TGTGCCAGCAGTGAGATGGGACTAGCGGGGGGGGGCGAGCAGTACTTC
clone_size: few; d_call: TRBD2; v_call: TRBV7-7; j_call: TRBJ2-2; cdr3_aa: CASSSGTSFFDTGELFF; cdr3_nt: TGTGCCAGCAGCTCTGGGACTAGCTTTTTCGACACCGGGGAGCTGTTTTTT
clone_size: once; d_call: TRBD1; v_call: TRBV18; j_call: TRBJ1-4; cdr3_aa: CASSRGQGGTNEKLFF; cdr3_nt: TGTGCCAGCTCACGAGGACAGGGTGGAACTAATGAAAAACTGTTTTTT
clone_size: once; d_call: .; v_call: TRBV2; j_call: TRBJ1-4; cdr3_aa: CASSVRRADEKLFF; cdr3_nt: TGTGCCAGCAGTGTTCGCAGGGCCGATGAAAAACTGTTTTTT
clone_size: .; d_call: .; v_call: TRBV5-6; j_call: TRBJ2-2; cdr3_aa: CASSSEVGELFF; cdr3_nt: TGTGCCAGCAGCTCCGAGGTCGGGGAGCTGTTTTTT
clone_size: .; d_call: .; v_call: TRBV2; j_call: TRBJ2-5; cdr3_aa: CASRIGGSSQETQYF; cdr3_nt: TGTGCCAGCAGGATTGGGGGGAGTAGTCAAGAGACCCAGTACTTC